This TCR beta chain comes out of a study of patients and donors after allogeneic stem cell transplantation. The V and J ends lost 5 bases and 6 bases respectively, with 14 bases between them. The CDR3 runs to 14 residues. One entry per CDR3 protein, called by TCRdb with MiXCR from the RT-PCR reads. The sample gives roughly 880,000 distinct CDR3 sequences, around 17% of which show up once; 5% to 6.5% is in the top ten. J is TRBJ1-5 and V is TRBV12-3 or TRBV12-4, with D hard to call. This TCR came from a human donor who was either an allogeneic HSCT recipient or a stem cell or donor lymphocyte infusion donor (not recorded which). It is not recorded whose cells these are; they may come from a transplant donor. The sequencing input was blood, either unsorted or a sorted T cell fraction (not recorded which). CDR3 amino acids: CASSKPGVVQPQHF. CDR3 DNA sequence: TGTGCCAGCAGTAAACCTGGGGTAGTTCAGCCCCAGCATTTT.